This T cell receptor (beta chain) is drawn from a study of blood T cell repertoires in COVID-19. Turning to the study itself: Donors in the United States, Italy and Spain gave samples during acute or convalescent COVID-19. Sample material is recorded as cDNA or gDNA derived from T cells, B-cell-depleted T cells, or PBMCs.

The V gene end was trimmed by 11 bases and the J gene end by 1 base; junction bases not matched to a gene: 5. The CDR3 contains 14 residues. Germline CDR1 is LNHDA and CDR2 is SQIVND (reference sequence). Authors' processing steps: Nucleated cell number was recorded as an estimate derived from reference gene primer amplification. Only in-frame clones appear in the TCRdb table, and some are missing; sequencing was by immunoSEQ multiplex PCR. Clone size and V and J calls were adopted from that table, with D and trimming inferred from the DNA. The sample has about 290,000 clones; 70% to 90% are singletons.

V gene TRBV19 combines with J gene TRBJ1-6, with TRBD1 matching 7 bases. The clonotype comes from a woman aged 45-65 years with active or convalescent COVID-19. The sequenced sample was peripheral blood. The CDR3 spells CASRTGSYNSPLHF. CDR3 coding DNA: TGTGCCTCGAGGACAGGATCCTATAATTCACCCCTCCACTTT.